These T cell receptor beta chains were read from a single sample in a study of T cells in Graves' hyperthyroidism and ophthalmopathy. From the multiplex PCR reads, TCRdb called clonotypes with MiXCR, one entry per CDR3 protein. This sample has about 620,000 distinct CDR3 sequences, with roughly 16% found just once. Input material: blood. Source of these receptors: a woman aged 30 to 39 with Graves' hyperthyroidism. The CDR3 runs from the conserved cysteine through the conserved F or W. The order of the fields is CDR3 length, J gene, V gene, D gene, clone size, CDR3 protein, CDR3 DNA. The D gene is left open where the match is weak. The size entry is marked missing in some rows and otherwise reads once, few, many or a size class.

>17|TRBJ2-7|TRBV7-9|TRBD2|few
CASSLRPGTSGRYEQYF
TGTGCCAGCAGCTTACGCCCTGGGACTAGCGGGAGATACGAGCAGTACTTC
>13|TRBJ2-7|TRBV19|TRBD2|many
CASSTSGRYEQYF
TGTGCCAGTAGTACTAGCGGGAGATACGAGCAGTACTTC
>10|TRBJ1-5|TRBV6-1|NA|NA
CASSEGVPHF
TGTGCCAGCAGTGAAGGGGTTCCGCATTTT
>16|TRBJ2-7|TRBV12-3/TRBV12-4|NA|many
CASSSQQGIGTYEQYF
TGTGCCAGCAGTTCCCAACAGGGTATCGGGACCTACGAGCAGTACTTC
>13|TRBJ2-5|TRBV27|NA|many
CASSIGVGTTQYF
TGTGCCAGCAGTATTGGAGTAGGGACGACCCAGTACTTC
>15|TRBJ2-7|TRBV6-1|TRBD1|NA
CASSGPRTGGYEQYF
TGTGCCAGCAGTGGCCCCCGGACAGGAGGATACGAGCAGTACTTC
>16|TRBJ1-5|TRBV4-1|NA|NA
CASSQFSTDQRQPQHF
TGCGCCAGCAGCCAATTCTCGACCGACCAGCGTCAGCCCCAGCATTTT
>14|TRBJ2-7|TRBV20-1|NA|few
CSARDLDYSYEQYF
TGCAGTGCTAGAGATCTGGACTACTCCTACGAGCAGTACTTC
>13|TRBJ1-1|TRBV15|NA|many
CATSSYENTEAFF
TGTGCCACCAGCAGTTACGAGAACACTGAAGCTTTCTTT
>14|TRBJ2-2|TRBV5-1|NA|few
CASSLAMTQGELFF
TGCGCCAGCAGCTTGGCCATGACCCAGGGGGAGCTGTTTTTT
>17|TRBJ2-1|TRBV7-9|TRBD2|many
CASSPGLASYLYNEQFF
TGTGCCAGCAGCCCGGGACTAGCTTCATACCTATACAATGAGCAGTTCTTC
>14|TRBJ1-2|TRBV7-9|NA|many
CASSSLRDGYGYTF
TGTGCCAGCAGCTCCCTCAGGGACGGCTATGGCTACACCTTC
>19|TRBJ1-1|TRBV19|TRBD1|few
CASSPTYGTEGTMNTEAFF
TGTGCCAGTAGTCCCACATACGGGACAGAGGGGACTATGAACACTGAAGCTTTCTTT
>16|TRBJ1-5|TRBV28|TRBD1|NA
CASRRPLGTGDQPQHF
TGTGCCAGCAGACGCCCCCTTGGGACAGGAGATCAGCCCCAGCATTTT
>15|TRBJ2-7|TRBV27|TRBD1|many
CASSLTGTGSYEQYF
TGTGCCAGCAGCTTGACCGGGACAGGCTCCTACGAGCAGTACTTC
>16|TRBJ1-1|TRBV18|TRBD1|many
CASSPNTGTANTEAFF
TGTGCCAGCTCACCGAATACCGGGACAGCAAACACTGAAGCTTTCTTT
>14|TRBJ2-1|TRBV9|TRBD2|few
CASSVSGISNEQFF
TGTGCCAGCAGCGTTAGCGGGATATCGAATGAGCAGTTCTTC
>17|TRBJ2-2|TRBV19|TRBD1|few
CASLLPMPDRDTGELFF
TGTGCCAGCCTTCTCCCTATGCCGGACAGGGACACCGGGGAGCTGTTTTTT
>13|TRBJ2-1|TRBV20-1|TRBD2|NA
CSTRGDDLGGQFF
TGCAGCACCCGGGGGGACGACCTCGGTGGGCAGTTCTTC
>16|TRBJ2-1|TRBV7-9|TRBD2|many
CASSLLSGSAYNEQFF
TGTGCCAGCAGCCTCCTCAGCGGGAGTGCATACAATGAGCAGTTCTTC
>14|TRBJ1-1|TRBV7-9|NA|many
CASSSTGGRSEAFF
TGTGCCAGCAGCTCAACCGGGGGCAGGTCTGAAGCTTTCTTT
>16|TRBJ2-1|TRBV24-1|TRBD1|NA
CATSDLGQGMYNEQFF
TGTGCCACCAGTGATTTAGGACAGGGTATGTACAATGAGCAGTTCTTC
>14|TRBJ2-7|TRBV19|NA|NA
CASSIAYGAYEQYF
TGTGCCAGTAGTATAGCTTATGGGGCCTACGAGCAGTACTTC
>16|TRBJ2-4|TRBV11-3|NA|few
CASSTSYSLAKNIQYF
TGTGCCAGCAGCACATCGTACAGTCTAGCCAAAAACATTCAGTACTTC
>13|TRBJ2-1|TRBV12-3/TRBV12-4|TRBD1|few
CASSLSGQGEKFF
TGTGCCAGCAGTTTGTCGGGACAGGGTGAAAAGTTCTTC
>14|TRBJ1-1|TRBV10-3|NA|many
CAISESIKGAEAFF
TGTGCCATCAGTGAGTCGATCAAGGGAGCTGAAGCTTTCTTT
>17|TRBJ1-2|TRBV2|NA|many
CASSEAEFGGGNYGYTF
TGTGCCAGCAGTGAAGCGGAGTTCGGGGGGGGTAACTATGGCTACACCTTC
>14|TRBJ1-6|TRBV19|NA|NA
CASSISGANSPLHF
TGTGCCAGTAGTATTTCAGGGGCCAATTCACCCCTCCACTTT
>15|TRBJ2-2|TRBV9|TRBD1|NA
CASSVRGQGLRELFF
TGTGCCAGCAGCGTACGGGGACAGGGGTTGAGGGAGCTGTTTTTT
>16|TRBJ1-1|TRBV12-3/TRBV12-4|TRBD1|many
CASSWSGDRALTEAFF
TGTGCCAGCAGTTGGTCTGGGGACAGGGCCTTGACTGAAGCTTTCTTT
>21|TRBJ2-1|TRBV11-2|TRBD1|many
CASSSVGLGQGTRSSYNEQFF
TGTGCCAGCAGCTCTGTAGGTCTCGGACAGGGGACCCGGAGCTCCTACAATGAGCAGTTCTTC
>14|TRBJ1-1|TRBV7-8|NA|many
CASSFEGGGTEAFF
TGTGCCAGCAGTTTCGAAGGTGGGGGCACTGAAGCTTTCTTT
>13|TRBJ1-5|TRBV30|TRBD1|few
CAWGTGGNQPQHF
TGTGCCTGGGGGACAGGGGGCAATCAGCCCCAGCATTTT
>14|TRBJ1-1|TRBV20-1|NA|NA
CSAHPGVLNTEAFF
TGCAGTGCGCACCCAGGGGTGCTGAACACTGAAGCTTTCTTT
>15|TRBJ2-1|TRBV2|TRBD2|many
CASSGLAGGLDEQFF
TGTGCCAGCAGTGGACTAGCGGGAGGTCTCGATGAGCAGTTCTTC
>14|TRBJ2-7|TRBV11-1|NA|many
CASSLAGTLYEQYF
TGTGCCAGCAGCTTAGCGGGGACACTCTACGAGCAGTACTTC
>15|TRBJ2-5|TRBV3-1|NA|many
CASSQVVGGQETQYF
TGTGCCAGCAGCCAAGTAGTCGGTGGACAAGAGACCCAGTACTTC
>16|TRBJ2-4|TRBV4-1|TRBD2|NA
CASSQASGSVKNIQYF
TGCGCCAGCAGCCAAGCCAGCGGGAGCGTCAAAAACATTCAGTACTTC
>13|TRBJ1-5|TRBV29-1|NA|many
CSGGDGGSQPQHF
TGCAGCGGGGGGGACGGGGGAAGTCAGCCCCAGCATTTT
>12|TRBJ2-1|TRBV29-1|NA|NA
CSVAFYGNEQFF
TGCAGCGTTGCGTTCTACGGGAATGAGCAGTTCTTC
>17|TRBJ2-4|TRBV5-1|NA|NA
CASSPSTGTIAKNIQYF
TGCGCCAGCAGCCCGAGCACCGGGACAATAGCCAAAAACATTCAGTACTTC
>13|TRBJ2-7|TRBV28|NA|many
CASTAGGTYEQYF
TGTGCCAGCACCGCCGGGGGTACCTACGAGCAGTACTTC
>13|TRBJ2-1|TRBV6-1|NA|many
CASTRTRVDEQFF
TGTGCCAGCACTAGGACGAGGGTTGATGAGCAGTTCTTC
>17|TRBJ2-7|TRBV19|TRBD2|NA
CASSEASGTERVYEQYF
TGTGCCAGTAGTGAGGCTAGCGGGACTGAAAGGGTCTACGAGCAGTACTTC
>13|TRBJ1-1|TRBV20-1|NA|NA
CSAPDRMNTEAFF
TGCAGTGCTCCAGACAGAATGAACACTGAAGCTTTCTTT